This T cell receptor beta chain was sequenced for a study of T cells expressing NK-cell markers (dated by TCRdb to about 2020). Concerning the study at large: TCR beta-chain repertoires were profiled in sorted CD3+CD56+NKG2C+, CD3+CD56+NKG2C- and CD3+CD56-NKG2C+ T-cell subsets from several donors. Seven of the eight sequenced donors were HCMV-seropositive and one was HCMV-seronegative. All eight donors whose samples were sequenced were randomly selected healthy volunteers, three of them men and five women. Sequencing of the libraries produced 2 x 150 bp reads on Illumina HiSeq 2000/2500, MiSeq or NextSeq. Beyond this particular receptor, the publication reports: Whether the expanded NKG2C-expressing T cell clones were specific for HCMV antigens remained unclear. In five to seven donors, the dominant CD3+CD56+NKG2C+ clonotypes were among the top 10 CD8+ clonotypes and accounted for about 1.0-7.5% of CD8+ T cells. Those dominant clonotypes were again the most abundant among CD3+CD56-NKG2C+ cells in a few donors, at about 25-65%.

The instrument given in TCRdb is Illumina HiSeq 2000. 5'RACE template switching, by which a universal primer site and unique molecular identifiers were added, was used to make TCR beta cDNA libraries. cDNA synthesis was primed from the TCR beta constant segment and was followed by two successive PCR amplification steps. The authors' pipeline ran thus. MIGEC was used to demultiplex reads and group reads by UMI, and MiTCR was used to assemble and quantify clonotypes. To remove erroneous sequences, TCR cDNA sequences were retained only when supported by two or more reads. The tcR package was used for downstream repertoire analysis, and clonotypes were matched across fractions by CDR3 nucleotide sequence plus V segment. Antigen specificity was annotated against VDJdb with VDJmatch, allowing one amino acid substitution in CDR3. TCRdb reprocessed the public reads and reports one entry per CDR3 protein sequence, without DNA. TCRdb's processing, not the authors', yielded these V and J calls. The sample has hundreds of thousands of distinct CDR3 sequences on record. In total, the top ten clones hold 3.5% to 4.5% of the sample.

To determine HCMV serostatus, a commercial ELISA kit was used to detect HCMV-specific IgG in serum. Ficoll density gradient centrifugation was used to isolate peripheral blood mononuclear cells from blood. The CDR3 goes from the cysteine to the phenylalanine over 13 residues. The DNA is unrecorded. For CDR1 and CDR2, the germline V gene (reference sequence) lists DFQATT and SNEGSKA. As concerns this clonotype: Its antigen target is currently unknown.

The chain employs TRBV20-1 and TRBJ2-5; without DNA, the TCRdb call of TRBD1 cannot be checked. The origin of this receptor is a man younger than 35 in good health. Donor details come from another sample of the same person, matched by shared clones. The sample taken for sequencing was blood T cells: a sorted CD56 or NKG2C T cell subset, CD4+ or CD8+ T cells, or bulk PBMC T cells (not recorded which). CDR3 protein: CSARVRGLETQYF.